Listed below are T cell receptor beta chains from one sample, sequenced in a study of PD-L1 blockade in urothelial cancer. Sequencing used immunoSEQ multiplex PCR; TCRdb keeps in-frame clones, though not all of them. The sample includes 50,000 or so clones, approximately 83% of them seen just once. Sequenced material: PBMCs, taken around atezolizumab (anti-PD-L1) treatment. These receptor sequences come from a man in his sixties with urothelial cancer. Each CDR3 is given with its conserved first and last residue. D genes are given only for firm matches.

j_call v_call d_call cdr3_aa cdr3_nt
TRBJ2-3 TRBV29-1 TRBD2 CSAAGLGGRDTQYF TGCAGCGCTGCAGGACTAGGAGGGAGAGATACGCAGTATTTT
TRBJ2-3 TRBV19 TRBD1 CASNRDRGRSTDTQYF TGTGCCAGTAACCGGGACAGGGGAAGAAGCACAGATACGCAGTATTTT
TRBJ2-7 TRBV5-8 - CASSLVVDEQYF TGTGCCAGCAGCTTGGTAGTGGACGAGCAGTACTTC
TRBJ2-7 TRBV9 TRBD2 CASSVGLAGGPYEQYF TGTGCCAGCAGCGTTGGGCTAGCGGGGGGGCCATACGAGCAGTACTTC
TRBJ1-2 TRBV28 TRBD1 CASRPTGGSGYTF TGTGCCAGCAGACCTACAGGGGGCTCTGGCTACACCTTC
TRBJ2-1 TRBV9 - CASSVEGDRHEQFF TGTGCCAGCAGCGTAGAGGGGGATCGGCATGAGCAGTTCTTC
TRBJ2-3 TRBV7-2 TRBD1 CASSRFGTGVTDTQYF TGTGCCAGCAGCAGATTTGGGACAGGGGTAACAGATACGCAGTATTTT
TRBJ2-7 TRBV18 TRBD2 CASSWEGGGSYEQYF TGTGCCAGCTCGTGGGAGGGAGGTGGGTCCTACGAGCAGTACTTC
TRBJ1-2 TRBV7-8 TRBD1 CASSLVGQGAGGNRYTF TGTGCCAGCAGCTTAGTTGGACAGGGGGCCGGTGGGAATCGCTACACCTTC
TRBJ2-5 TRBV7-2 TRBD1 CASSSVTGSQETQYF TGTGCCAGCAGCTCCGTGACAGGGTCCCAAGAGACCCAGTACTTC
TRBJ2-5 TRBV2 TRBD2 CASSATSGGGMTQYF TGTGCCAGCAGTGCGACTAGCGGGGGGGGTATGACCCAGTACTTC
TRBJ2-7 TRBV4-2 - CASSQEAGEYEQYF TGTGCCAGCAGCCAAGAGGCAGGGGAGTACGAGCAGTACTTC
TRBJ1-3 TRBV7-6 - CASGLEGILGNTIYF TGTGCCAGCGGCCTTGAGGGCATTCTGGGAAACACCATATATTTT
TRBJ2-2 TRBV4-3 TRBD2 CASSHGSGANTGELFF TGCGCCAGCAGCCATGGTAGCGGGGCGAACACCGGGGAGCTGTTTTTT